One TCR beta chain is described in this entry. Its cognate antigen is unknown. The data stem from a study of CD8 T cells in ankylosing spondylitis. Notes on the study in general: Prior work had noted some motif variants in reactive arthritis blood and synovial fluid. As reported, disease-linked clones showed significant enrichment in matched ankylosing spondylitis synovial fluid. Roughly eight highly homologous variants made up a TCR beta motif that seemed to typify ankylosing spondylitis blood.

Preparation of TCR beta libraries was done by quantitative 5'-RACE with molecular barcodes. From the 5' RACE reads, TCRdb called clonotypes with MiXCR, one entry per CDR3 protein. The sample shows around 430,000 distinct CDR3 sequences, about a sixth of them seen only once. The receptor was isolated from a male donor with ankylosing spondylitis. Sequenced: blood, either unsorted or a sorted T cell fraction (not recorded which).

The CDR3 here is CSAAASGRYEQYF. The CDR3, as DNA: TGCAGTGCTGCAGCTAGCGGGAGATACGAGCAGTACTTC. This rearrangement joins TRBV20-1 to TRBJ2-7; TRBD2 matches at 10 bases. The CDR3 runs 13 residues. J lost 4 bases, V lost 5 bases, and 5 bases had no gene match. CDR1 DFQATT and CDR2 SNEGSKA come from the germline V gene (reference sequence).